The entry below gives a single T cell receptor (beta chain) sequence along with its context. The method was immunoSEQ multiplex PCR; TCRdb's version includes in-frame clones alone and lacks a portion of them. Here the sample spans around 66,000 clones, approximately 83% being singletons. Germline V gives CDR1 SGHNT, CDR2 YENEEA. There are 15 residues in the CDR3. The germline V and J ends were trimmed by 5 bases and 1 base, with 14 bases remaining between them. The data derive from a study of lymphopenia after photon versus proton radiotherapy. The V call is TRBV11-3, the J call TRBJ1-1; maybe TRBD1 (6 bases). The specimen was peripheral blood, collected from a patient treated with photon-based radiotherapy. The source is a man between 35 and 55 years old with gastric cancer. CDR3: CASSDRGHGNTEAFF. Here the CDR3 DNA reads TGTGCCAGCAGCGACCGGGGACACGGGAACACTGAAGCTTTCTTT.